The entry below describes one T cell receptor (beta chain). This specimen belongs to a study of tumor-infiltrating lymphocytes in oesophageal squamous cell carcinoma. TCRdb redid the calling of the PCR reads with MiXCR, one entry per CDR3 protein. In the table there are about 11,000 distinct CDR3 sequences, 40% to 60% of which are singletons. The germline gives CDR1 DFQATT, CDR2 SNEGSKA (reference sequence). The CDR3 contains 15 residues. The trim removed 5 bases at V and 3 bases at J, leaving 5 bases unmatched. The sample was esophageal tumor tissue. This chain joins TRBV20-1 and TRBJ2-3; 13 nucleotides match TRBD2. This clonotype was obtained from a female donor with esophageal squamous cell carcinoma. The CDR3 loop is CSAVLAGGVTDTQYF. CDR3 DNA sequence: TGCAGTGCTGTACTAGCGGGGGGGGTGACAGATACGCAGTATTTT.